Below, 9 T cell receptor beta chains from the same sample are listed, as sequenced in a study of blood T cells in healthy people across ages. Using a J-beta primer mix together with a sample-barcoded 5' primer, a second PCR was run for about 6 to 12 cycles. TCRdb analysed the 5' RACE reads with MiXCR anew, one entry per CDR3 protein. The sample shows over 450,000 distinct CDR3 sequences, approximately 25% of them seen only once. This sample also appeared in a second study, on T cells of mothers and their children.

Sequences were obtained from blood. The source is a boy aged 5-17 years in good health.

This clonotype was seen a handful of times. The CDR3 DNA reads as TGTGCCAGCAGCCCTAAACCGAGAGGCCTGTCGGACAATGAGCAGTTCTTC. This codes for CASSPKPRGLSDNEQFF. V and J are TRBV7-6 and TRBJ2-1; D is unresolved. The CDR3 contains 17 residues. Trimming shortened V by 5 bases and J by 5 bases, and 22 bases separated the two germline ends. The germline V gene encodes CDR1 SGHVS and CDR2 FNYEAQ.

The chain carries TRBV29-1 and TRBJ2-7, with 8 bases that match TRBD1. The trim removed 4 bases at V and 2 bases at J, leaving 7 bases unmatched. Per germline, CDR1 SQVTM and CDR2 ANQGSEA. This CDR3 region has 14 residues. CDR3 region: CSVADRDTTYEQYF. CDR3 DNA: TGCAGCGTTGCGGACAGGGATACAACCTACGAGCAGTACTTC.

In this sample, this clonotype turned up a few times. The rearrangement links TRBV7-2 to TRBJ2-5; 7 bases map to TRBD2. J lost 1 base, V lost 4 bases, and 6 bases had no gene match. Germline CDR1 SGHTA, CDR2 FQGNSA. The CDR3 is 15 residues long. CDR3 DNA: TGTGCCAGCAGCTGGGGAGGGACTTCCCAAGAGACCCAGTACTTC. Protein product: CASSWGGTSQETQYF.

The chain has TRBV6-2 or TRBV6-3 and TRBJ2-5; TRBD1 is a possible D gene (6 bases). CDR1 and CDR2 (germline): MNHEY, SVGEGT. Trimming shortened V by 2 bases and J by 0 bases, and 13 bases separated the two germline ends. The CDR3 runs 16 residues. CDR3 amino acids: CASSYVAGAYQETQYF. The CDR3 nucleotides are TGTGCCAGCAGTTACGTGGCAGGGGCCTACCAAGAGACCCAGTACTTC.

This clonotype showed up just a few times. In nucleotides, the CDR3 is TGTGCCAGCAGCCCGCATCGCACAGATACGCAGTATTTT. Translated: CASSPHRTDTQYF. V gene TRBV7-2 combines with J gene TRBJ2-3; D is undetermined. The CDR3 runs to 13 residues. The V and J ends lost 5 bases and 1 base respectively, with 7 bases between them. Germline V gene sequence: CDR1 SGHTA, CDR2 FQGNSA.

The rearrangement joins TRBV20-1 to TRBJ2-3; D remains ambiguous. CDR3 length equals 11 residues. CDR1 and CDR2 from the germline V gene are DFQATT and SNEGSKA (reference sequence). V dropped 5 bases and J dropped 4 bases, with 7 bases sitting between them. The CDR3 loop reads CSAVLADTQYF. Written as DNA, the CDR3 is TGCAGTGCTGTCCTAGCAGATACGCAGTATTTT.

The chain uses TRBV20-1 and TRBJ2-7, with 7 bases matching TRBD2. This CDR3 is built from 14 residues. Germline lookup yields CDR1 DFQATT and CDR2 SNEGSKA (reference sequence). The V gene end was trimmed by 6 bases and the J gene end by 6 bases; junction bases not matched to a gene: 14. The CDR3: CSAQVRGKLGEQYF. The CDR3 DNA sequence: TGCAGTGCCCAGGTGCGGGGGAAACTAGGCGAGCAGTACTTC.

This clonotype was seen only a few times. The V call is TRBV7-3, the J call TRBJ2-5; 11 positions agree with TRBD2. The tail of the sequence fits TRBJ2-1 better, so the J call may be wrong. Looked up from germline, CDR1 is SGHTA and CDR2 is FQGTGA. The CDR3 totals 16 residues. The CDR3 sequence is CASSQIAGGTYNEQFF. CDR3 in DNA: TGTGCCAGCAGCCAGATAGCGGGGGGGACCTACAATGAGCAGTTCTTC.

This clonotype was counted between two and nine times. The chain has TRBV19 and TRBJ1-3, with D perhaps TRBD1 (6 bases). The CDR3 covers 15 residues. V was shortened by 6 bases and J by 0 bases, with 12 bases between the two germline ends. Germline V gene sequence: CDR1 LNHDA, CDR2 SQIVND (reference sequence). The chain's CDR3 is CASRTMDSSGNTIYF. The CDR3 DNA reads TGTGCCAGTAGGACCATGGACAGCTCTGGAAACACCATATATTTT.